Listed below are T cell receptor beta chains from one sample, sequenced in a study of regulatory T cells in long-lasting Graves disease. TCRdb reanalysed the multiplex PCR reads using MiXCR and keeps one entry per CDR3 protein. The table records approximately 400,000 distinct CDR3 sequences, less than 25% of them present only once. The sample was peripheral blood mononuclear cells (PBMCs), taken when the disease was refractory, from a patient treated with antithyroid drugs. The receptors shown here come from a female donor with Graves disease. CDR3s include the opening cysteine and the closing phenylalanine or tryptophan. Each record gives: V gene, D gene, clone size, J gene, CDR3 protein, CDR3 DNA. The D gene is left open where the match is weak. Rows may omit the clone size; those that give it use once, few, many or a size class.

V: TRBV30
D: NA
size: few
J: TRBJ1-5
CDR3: CAWSVGENQPQHF
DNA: TGTGCCTGGAGTGTAGGGGAGAATCAGCCCCAGCATTTT

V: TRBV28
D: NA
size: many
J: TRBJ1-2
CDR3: CASGGQMLIYGYTF
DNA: TGTGCCAGCGGTGGACAGATGTTGATCTATGGCTACACCTTC

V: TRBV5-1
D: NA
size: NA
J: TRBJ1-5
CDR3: CASRRFDKNSNQPQHF
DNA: TGCGCCAGCAGGCGTTTCGACAAGAATAGCAATCAGCCCCAGCATTTT

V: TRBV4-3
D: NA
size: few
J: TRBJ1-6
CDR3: CASSQVDGTTSPLHF
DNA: TGCGCCAGCAGCCAAGTGGACGGGACCACCTCACCCCTCCACTTT

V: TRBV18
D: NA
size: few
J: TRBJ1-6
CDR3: CASSPPSGQGISPLHF
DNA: TGTGCCAGCTCACCACCCTCAGGCCAGGGAATTTCACCCCTCCACTTT

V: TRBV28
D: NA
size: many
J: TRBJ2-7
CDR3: CASSTELSYEQYF
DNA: TGTGCCAGCAGCACAGAACTATCCTACGAGCAGTACTTC

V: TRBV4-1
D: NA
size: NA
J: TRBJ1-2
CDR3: CASSQDGRDYGYTF
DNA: TGCGCCAGCAGCCAAGATGGCAGGGACTATGGCTACACCTTC

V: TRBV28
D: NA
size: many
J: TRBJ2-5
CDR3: CASSSVGGLRQTQYF
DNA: TGTGCCAGCAGTTCTGTAGGGGGATTGCGGCAGACCCAGTACTTC

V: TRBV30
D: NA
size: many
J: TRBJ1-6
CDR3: CAWDRRNSPLHF
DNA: TGTGCCTGGGATCGGAGGAATTCACCCCTCCACTTT

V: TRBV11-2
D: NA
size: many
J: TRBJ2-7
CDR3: CASSLDPTGLYEQYF
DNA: TGTGCCAGCAGCTTAGACCCAACTGGGCTCTACGAGCAGTACTTC

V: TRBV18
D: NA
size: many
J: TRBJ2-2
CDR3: CASSPLGSANTGELFF
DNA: TGTGCCAGCAGTCCCCTCGGGAGCGCGAACACCGGGGAGCTGTTTTTT

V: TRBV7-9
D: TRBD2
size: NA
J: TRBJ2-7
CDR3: CVSSLLAGSYEQYF
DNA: TGTGTCAGCAGCTTGCTAGCGGGCTCCTACGAGCAGTACTTC

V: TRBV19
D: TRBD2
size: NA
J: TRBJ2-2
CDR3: CASTQGRIAGGTNTGELFF
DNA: TGTGCCAGTACTCAGGGACGGATAGCGGGAGGTACCAACACCGGGGAGCTGTTCTTT

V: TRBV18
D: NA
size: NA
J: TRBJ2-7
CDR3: CASSPPTGRTYEQYF
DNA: TGTGCCAGCTCACCACCGACAGGGAGGACCTACGAGCAGTACTTC

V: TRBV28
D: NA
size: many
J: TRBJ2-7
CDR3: CATKGGFHEQYF
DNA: TGTGCAACTAAAGGGGGGTTCCACGAGCAGTACTTC

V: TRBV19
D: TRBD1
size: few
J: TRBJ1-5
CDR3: CASKVTGVGQPQHF
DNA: TGTGCCAGTAAAGTGACAGGGGTCGGTCAGCCCCAGCATTTT

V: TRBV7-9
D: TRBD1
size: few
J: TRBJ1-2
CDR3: CASSKDRLDYGYTF
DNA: TGTGCCAGCAGCAAGGACAGGCTGGACTATGGCTACACCTTC

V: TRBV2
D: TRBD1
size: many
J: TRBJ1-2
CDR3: CASIGPTLGQGANYGYTF
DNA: TGTGCCAGCATTGGCCCCACCCTCGGGCAGGGGGCCAACTATGGCTACACCTTC

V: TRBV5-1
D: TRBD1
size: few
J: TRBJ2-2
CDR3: CASSTDPGGLNTGELFF
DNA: TGCGCCAGCAGCACTGACCCAGGGGGCCTCAACACCGGGGAGCTGTTTTTT

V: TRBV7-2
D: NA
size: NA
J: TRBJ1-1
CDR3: CASSPITNYLNGAFF
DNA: TGTGCCAGCAGCCCCATAACGAACTACTTGAACGGAGCTTTCTTT

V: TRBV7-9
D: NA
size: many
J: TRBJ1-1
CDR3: CASSLDRDTEAFF
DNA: TGTGCCAGCAGCTTAGATCGGGACACTGAAGCTTTCTTT

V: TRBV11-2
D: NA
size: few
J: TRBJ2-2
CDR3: CASSFPSKGANTGELFF
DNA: TGTGCCAGCAGCTTCCCCTCGAAGGGCGCGAACACCGGGGAGCTGTTTTTT

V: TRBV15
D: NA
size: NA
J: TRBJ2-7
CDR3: CATSRDNEQYF
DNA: TGTGCCACCAGCAGAGACAACGAGCAGTACTTC

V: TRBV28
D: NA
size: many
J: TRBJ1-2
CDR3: CASSLSAPNYGYTF
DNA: TGTGCCAGCAGTTTATCAGCTCCTAACTATGGCTACACCTTC

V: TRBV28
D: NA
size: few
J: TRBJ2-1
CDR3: CASSHASGVGYNEQFF
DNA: TGTGCCAGCAGCCACGCCTCGGGAGTGGGTTACAATGAGCAGTTCTTC

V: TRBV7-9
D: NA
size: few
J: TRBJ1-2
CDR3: CASSLIATDYGYTF
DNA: TGTGCCAGCAGCTTAATTGCGACAGACTATGGCTACACCTTC

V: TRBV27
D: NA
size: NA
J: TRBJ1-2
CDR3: CASSLLGSRGYTF
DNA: TGTGCCAGCAGTTTACTTGGGTCTAGGGGCTACACCTTC

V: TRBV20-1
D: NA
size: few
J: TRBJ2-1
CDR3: CSARDPHHGTAAYPYNEQFF
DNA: TGCAGTGCTAGAGATCCCCATCACGGGACGGCTGCTTACCCCTACAATGAGCAGTTCTTC

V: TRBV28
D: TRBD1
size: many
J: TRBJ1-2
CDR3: CASSTGVRGYTF
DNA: TGTGCCAGCAGTACAGGGGTCCGGGGCTACACCTTC

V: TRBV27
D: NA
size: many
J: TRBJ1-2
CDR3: CASSPHLWGMDGYTF
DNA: TGTGCCAGCAGTCCACACTTGTGGGGGATGGACGGCTACACCTTC

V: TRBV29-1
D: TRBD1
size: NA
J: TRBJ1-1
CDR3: CSAAGGRWNTEAFF
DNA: TGCAGCGCAGCAGGGGGCAGGTGGAACACTGAAGCTTTCTTT

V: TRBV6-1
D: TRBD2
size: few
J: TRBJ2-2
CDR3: CASFRGTSGTGELFF
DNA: TGTGCCAGCTTTAGAGGGACTAGCGGCACCGGGGAGCTGTTTTTT

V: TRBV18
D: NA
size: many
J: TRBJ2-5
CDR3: CASSPAPGTQETQYF
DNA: TGTGCCAGCTCACCAGCCCCGGGCACCCAAGAGACCCAGTACTTC

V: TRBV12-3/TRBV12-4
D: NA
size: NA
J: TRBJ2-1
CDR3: CASSLTEHQFF
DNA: TGTGCCAGCAGTTTAACGGAACACCAGTTCTTC

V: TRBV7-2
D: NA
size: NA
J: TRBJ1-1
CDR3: CASSLAQGGGGRTEAFF
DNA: TGTGCCAGCAGCTTAGCGCAGGGTGGGGGGGGTCGCACTGAAGCTTTCTTT

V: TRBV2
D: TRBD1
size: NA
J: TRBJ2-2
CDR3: CASSEGGQGALSGELFF
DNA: TGTGCCAGCAGTGAGGGGGGACAGGGGGCTTTATCCGGGGAGCTGTTTTTT

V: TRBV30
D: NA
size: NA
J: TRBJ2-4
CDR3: CAWSVLPGIQYF
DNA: TGTGCCTGGAGTGTCCTCCCGGGCATTCAGTACTTC

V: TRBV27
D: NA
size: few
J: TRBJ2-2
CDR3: CASSSPGLSGPGELFF
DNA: TGTGCCAGCAGTTCTCCGGGACTCTCAGGCCCCGGGGAGCTGTTTTTT

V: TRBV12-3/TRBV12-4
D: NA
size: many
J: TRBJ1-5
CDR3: CASSIGTNYQPQHF
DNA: TGTGCCAGCAGTATCGGGACGAATTATCAGCCCCAGCATTTT

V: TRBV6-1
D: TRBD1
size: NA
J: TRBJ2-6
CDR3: CASSTTGVANVLTF
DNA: TGTGCCAGCAGTACCACAGGGGTTGCCAACGTCCTGACTTTC

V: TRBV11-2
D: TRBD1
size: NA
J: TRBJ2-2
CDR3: CASSFRDRDPGELFF
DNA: TGTGCCAGCAGCTTCCGGGACAGGGACCCCGGGGAGCTGTTTTTT

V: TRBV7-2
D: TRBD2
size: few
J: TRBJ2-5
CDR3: CASSLGTGGGLKTQYF
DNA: TGTGCCAGCAGCTTAGGGACGGGAGGGGGGCTGAAGACCCAGTACTTC

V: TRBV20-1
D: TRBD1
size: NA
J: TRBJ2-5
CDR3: CSATTGGETQYF
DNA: TGCAGTGCCACAACAGGGGGCGAGACCCAGTACTTC

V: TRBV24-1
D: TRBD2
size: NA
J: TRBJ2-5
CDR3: CATGTSGQETQYF
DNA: TGTGCCACCGGGACTAGCGGACAAGAGACCCAGTACTTC

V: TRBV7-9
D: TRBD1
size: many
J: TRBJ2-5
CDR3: CASSFDGTGVETQYF
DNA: TGTGCCAGCAGCTTCGATGGGACAGGGGTGGAGACCCAGTACTTC

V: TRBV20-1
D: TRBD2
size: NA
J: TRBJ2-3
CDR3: CSARDGSGRASDTQYF
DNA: TGCAGTGCTAGAGATGGTAGCGGGAGGGCGTCAGATACGCAGTATTTT

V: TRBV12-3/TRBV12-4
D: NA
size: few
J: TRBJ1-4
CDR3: CASSPGTSPPVF
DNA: TGTGCCAGCAGTCCCGGGACATCCCCCCCTGTTTTT

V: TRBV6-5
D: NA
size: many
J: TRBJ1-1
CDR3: CASSLSGAAKNTEAFF
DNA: TGTGCCAGCAGTTTATCAGGCGCAGCCAAAAACACTGAAGCTTTCTTT

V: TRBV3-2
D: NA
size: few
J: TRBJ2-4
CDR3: CASSQLLPGLGTQYF
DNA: TGTGCCAGCAGCCAACTCCTCCCGGGACTTGGGACACAGTACTTC